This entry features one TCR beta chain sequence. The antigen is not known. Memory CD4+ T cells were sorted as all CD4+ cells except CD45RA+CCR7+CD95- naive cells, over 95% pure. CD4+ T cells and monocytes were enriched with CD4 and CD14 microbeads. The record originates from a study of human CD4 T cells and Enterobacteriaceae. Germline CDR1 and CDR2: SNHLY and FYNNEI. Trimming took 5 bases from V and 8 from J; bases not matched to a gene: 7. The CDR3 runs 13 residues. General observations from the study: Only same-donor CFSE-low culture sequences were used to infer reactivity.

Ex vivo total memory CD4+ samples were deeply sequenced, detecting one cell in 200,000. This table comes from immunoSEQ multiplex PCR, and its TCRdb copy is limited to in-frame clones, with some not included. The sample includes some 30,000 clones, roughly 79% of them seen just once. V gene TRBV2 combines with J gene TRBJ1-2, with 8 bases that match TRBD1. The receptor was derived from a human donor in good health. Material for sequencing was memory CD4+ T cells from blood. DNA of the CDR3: TGTGCCAGCAGTTGGTACAGGGGGGAGGGCTACACCTTC. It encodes CASSWYRGEGYTF. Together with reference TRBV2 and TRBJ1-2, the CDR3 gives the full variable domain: EPEVTQTPSHQVTQMGQEVILRCVPISNHLYFYWYRQILGQKVEFLVSFYNNEISEKSEIFDDQFSVERPDGSNFTLKIRSTKLEDSAMYFCASSWYRGEGYTFGSGTRLTVV.